This T cell receptor (beta chain) was sequenced for a study of cytomegalovirus exposure and HLA in healthy donors. Study-level information: HLA-typed donors were the source of 80 million to 90 million unique TCRs, which an early data release held.

Whole-study findings and limits: Association of a missense DCLRE1C variant with TCR beta V- and J-gene trimming was reported in a later analysis.

Concerning this clone itself: No antigen is known for it.

V shed 4 bases and J shed 6 bases, with 17 bases lying between them. Germline loops: CDR1 SGHNT, CDR2 YYREEE (reference sequence). This CDR3 has 14 amino acids. In the PCR, 60 Vbeta and 13 Jbeta primers were used. The table came from immunoSEQ multiplex PCR; TCRdb's copy has only in-frame clones and leaves some out. Of under 200,000 clones detected, roughly 72% appear once; the ten largest clones hold approximately 2%. The sequencing input was PBMCs. V usage is TRBV5-4 and J usage is TRBJ2-7, with D perhaps TRBD1 (6 bases). This clonotype was obtained from a man aged 30-40 years in good health and CMV-seronegative. CDR3 nucleotides: TGTGCCAGCAGCCAACTCCACAGGGCTGGCGAGCAGTACTTC. Translated, it gives CASSQLHRAGEQYF. Full variable domain (outside the CDR3, taken from reference TRBV5-4 and TRBJ2-7): ETGVTQSPTHLIKTRGQQVTLRCSSQSGHNTVSWYQQALGQGPQFIFQYYREEENGRGNFPPRFSGLQFPNYSSELNVNALELDDSALYLCASSQLHRAGEQYFGPGTRLTVT.